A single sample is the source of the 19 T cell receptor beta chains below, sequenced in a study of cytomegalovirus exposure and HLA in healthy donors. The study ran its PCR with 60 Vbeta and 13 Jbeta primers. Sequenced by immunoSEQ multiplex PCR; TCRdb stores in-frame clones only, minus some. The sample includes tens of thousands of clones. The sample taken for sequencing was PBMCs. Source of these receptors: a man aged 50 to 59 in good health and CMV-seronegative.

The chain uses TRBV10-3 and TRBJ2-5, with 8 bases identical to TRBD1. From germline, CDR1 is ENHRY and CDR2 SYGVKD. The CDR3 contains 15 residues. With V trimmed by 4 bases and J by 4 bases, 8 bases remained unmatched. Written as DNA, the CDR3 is TGTGCCATCAGTGGGCCCCAGGGGGCGGGAGAGACCCAGTACTTC. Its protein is CAISGPQGAGETQYF.

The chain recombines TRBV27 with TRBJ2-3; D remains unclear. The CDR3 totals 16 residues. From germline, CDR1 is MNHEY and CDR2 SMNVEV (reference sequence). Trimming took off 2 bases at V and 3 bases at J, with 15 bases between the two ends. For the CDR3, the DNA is TGTGCCAGCAGTTTAGGTACCGGGTTTAGTACAGATACGCAGTATTTT. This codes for CASSLGTGFSTDTQYF.

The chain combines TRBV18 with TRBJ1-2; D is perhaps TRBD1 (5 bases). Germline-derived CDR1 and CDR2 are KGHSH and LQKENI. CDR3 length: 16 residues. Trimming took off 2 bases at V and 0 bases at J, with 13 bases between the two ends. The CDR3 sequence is CASSPELQDTNYGYTF. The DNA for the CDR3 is TGTGCCAGCTCACCAGAATTGCAGGACACTAACTATGGCTACACCTTC.

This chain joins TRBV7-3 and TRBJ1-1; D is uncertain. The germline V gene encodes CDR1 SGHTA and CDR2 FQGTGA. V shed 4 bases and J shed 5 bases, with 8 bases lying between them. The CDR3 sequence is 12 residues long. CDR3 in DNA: TGTGCCAGCAGCTCCCCGGGGACTGAAGCTTTCTTT. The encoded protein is CASSSPGTEAFF.

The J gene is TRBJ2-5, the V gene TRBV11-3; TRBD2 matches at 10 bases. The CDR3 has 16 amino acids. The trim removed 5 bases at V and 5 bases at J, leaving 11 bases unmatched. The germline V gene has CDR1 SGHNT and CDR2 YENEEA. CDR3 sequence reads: CASSRRLAGDRETQYF. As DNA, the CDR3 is TGTGCCAGCAGCCGCCGACTAGCGGGCGACCGGGAGACCCAGTACTTC.

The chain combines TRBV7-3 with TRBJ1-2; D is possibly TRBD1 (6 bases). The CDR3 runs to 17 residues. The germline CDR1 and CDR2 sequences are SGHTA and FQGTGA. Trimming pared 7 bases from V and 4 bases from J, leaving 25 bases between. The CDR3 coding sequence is TGTGCCAGCATCAGGGGCGTCGCCCACCTGAGGGTCTATGGCTACACCTTC. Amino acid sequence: CASIRGVAHLRVYGYTF.

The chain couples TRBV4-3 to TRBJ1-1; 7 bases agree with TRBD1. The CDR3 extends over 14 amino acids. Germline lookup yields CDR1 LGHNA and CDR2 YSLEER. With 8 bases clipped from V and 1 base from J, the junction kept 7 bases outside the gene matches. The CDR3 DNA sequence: TGCGCCAGCGGGACAGATCTTACGAACACTGAAGCTTTCTTT. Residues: CASGTDLTNTEAFF.

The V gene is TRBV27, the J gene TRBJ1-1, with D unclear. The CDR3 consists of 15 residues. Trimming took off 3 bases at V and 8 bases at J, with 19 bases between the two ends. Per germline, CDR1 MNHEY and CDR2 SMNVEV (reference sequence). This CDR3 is CASSFEGFSRQEAFF. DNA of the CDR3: TGTGCCAGCAGTTTTGAGGGTTTTAGCCGGCAGGAAGCTTTCTTT.

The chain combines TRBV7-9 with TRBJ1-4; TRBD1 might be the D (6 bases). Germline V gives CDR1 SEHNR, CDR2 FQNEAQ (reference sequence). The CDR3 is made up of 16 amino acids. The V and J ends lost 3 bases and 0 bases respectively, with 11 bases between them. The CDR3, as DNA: TGTGCCAGCAGCTTCAGGGGAGTTGCAACTAATGAAAAACTGTTTTTT. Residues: CASSFRGVATNEKLFF.

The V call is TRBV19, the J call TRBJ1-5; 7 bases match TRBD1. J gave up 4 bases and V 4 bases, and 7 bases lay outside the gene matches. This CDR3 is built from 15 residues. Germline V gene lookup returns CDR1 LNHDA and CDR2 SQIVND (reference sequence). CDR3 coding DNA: TGTGCCAGTAGTAACCGACAGGGAACGAATCAGCCCCAGCATTTT. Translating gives CASSNRQGTNQPQHF.

The DNA for the CDR3 is TGTGCCAGCAGTTACACTAGCGGGGGCGGGGAGCTGTTTTTT. Protein: CASSYTSGGGELFF. The chain employs TRBV6-6 and TRBJ2-2, with TRBD2 matching over 11 bases. With V trimmed by 2 bases and J by 7 bases, 0 bases remained unmatched. CDR1 MNHNY and CDR2 SVGAGI come from the germline V gene (reference sequence). CDR3 size: 14 residues.

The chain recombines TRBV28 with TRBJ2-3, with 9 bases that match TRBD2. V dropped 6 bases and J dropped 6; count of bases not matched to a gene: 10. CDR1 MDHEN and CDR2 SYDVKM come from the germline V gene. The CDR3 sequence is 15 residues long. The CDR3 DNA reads TGTGCCAGCAGACCTCCGGGACTAGCAAGTGATACGCAGTATTTT. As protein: CASRPPGLASDTQYF.

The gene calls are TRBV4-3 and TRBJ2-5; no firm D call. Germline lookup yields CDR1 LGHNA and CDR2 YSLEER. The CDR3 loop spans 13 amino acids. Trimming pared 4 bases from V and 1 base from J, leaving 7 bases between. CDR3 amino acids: CASSLTAQETQYF. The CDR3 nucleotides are TGCGCCAGCAGCCTAACTGCCCAAGAGACCCAGTACTTC.

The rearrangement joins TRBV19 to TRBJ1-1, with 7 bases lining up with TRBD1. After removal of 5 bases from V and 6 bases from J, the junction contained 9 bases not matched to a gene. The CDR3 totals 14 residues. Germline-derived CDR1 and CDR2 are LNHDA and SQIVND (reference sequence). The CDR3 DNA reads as TGTGCCAGTAGTTCATGGGGGACAGTCGCTGAAGCTTTCTTT. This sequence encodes CASSSWGTVAEAFF. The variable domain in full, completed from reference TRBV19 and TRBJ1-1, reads DGGITQSPKYLFRKEGQNVTLSCEQNLNHDAMYWYRQDPGQGLRLIYYSQIVNDFQKGDIAEGYSVSREKKESFPLTVTSAQKNPTAFYLCASSSWGTVAEAFFGQGTRLTVV.

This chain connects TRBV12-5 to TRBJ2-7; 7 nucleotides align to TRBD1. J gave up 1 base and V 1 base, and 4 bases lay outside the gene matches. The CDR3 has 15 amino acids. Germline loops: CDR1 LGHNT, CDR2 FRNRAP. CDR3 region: CASGLGVGQSYEQYF. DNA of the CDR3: TGTGCTAGTGGTTTGGGGGTGGGACAGTCCTACGAGCAGTACTTC.

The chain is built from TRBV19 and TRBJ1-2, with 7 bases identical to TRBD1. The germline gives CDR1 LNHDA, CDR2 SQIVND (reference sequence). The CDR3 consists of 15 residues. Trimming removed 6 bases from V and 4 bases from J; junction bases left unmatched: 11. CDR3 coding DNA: TGTGCCAGTAGACCAGGACAGGCACCCACCTATGGCTACACCTTC. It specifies CASRPGQAPTYGYTF. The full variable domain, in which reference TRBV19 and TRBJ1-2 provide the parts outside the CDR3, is DGGITQSPKYLFRKEGQNVTLSCEQNLNHDAMYWYRQDPGQGLRLIYYSQIVNDFQKGDIAEGYSVSREKKESFPLTVTSAQKNPTAFYLCASRPGQAPTYGYTFGSGTRLTVV.

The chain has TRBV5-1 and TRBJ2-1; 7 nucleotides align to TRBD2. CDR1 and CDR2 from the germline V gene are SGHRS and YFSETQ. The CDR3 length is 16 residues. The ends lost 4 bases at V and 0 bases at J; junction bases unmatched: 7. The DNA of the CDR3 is TGCGCCAGCAGCCCGACCCGGGGGGACTCCTACAATGAGCAGTTCTTC. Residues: CASSPTRGDSYNEQFF.

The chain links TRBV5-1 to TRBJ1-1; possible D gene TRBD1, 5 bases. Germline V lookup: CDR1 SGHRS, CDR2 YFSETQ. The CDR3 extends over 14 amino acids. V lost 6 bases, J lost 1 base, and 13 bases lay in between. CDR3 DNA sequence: TGCGCCAGCACCCTAGGGGCAGAGAACACTGAAGCTTTCTTT. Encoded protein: CASTLGAENTEAFF.

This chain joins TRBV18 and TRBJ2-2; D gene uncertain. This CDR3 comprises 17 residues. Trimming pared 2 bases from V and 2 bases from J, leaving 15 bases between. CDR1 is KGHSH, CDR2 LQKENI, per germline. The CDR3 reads CASSPSFSGLNTGELFF. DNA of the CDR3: TGTGCCAGCTCACCATCTTTCTCAGGATTAAACACCGGGGAGCTGTTTTTT. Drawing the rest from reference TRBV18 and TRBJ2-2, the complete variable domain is NAGVMQNPRHLVRRRGQEARLRCSPMKGHSHVYWYRQLPEEGLKFMVYLQKENIIDESGMPKERFSAEFPKEGPSILRIQQVVRGDSAAYFCASSPSFSGLNTGELFFGEGSRLTVL.